This T cell receptor (beta chain) was sequenced during a study of immune evolution from preneoplasia to lung adenocarcinoma. The CDR3 sequence is 12 residues long. Trimming shortened V by 4 bases and J by 3 bases, and 10 bases separated the two germline ends. Germline CDR1 is SQVTM and CDR2 is ANQGSEA. Assay used: immunoSEQ multiplex PCR; TCRdb lists only in-frame clones, some missing. The sample lists 6,600 or so clones; 77% were seen once. The specimen was FFPE lung adenocarcinoma in situ tissue. The receptor's source is a person aged 55-80 years with lung adenocarcinoma. The V and J genes are TRBV29-1 and TRBJ2-7; no clear D. This CDR3 is CSVGASFYEQYF. DNA of the CDR3: TGCAGCGTTGGGGCTAGTTTCTACGAGCAGTACTTC.